This T cell receptor (beta chain) was captured by sequencing in a study of regulatory T cells in long-lasting Graves disease (dated by TCRdb to the early 2020s). About the investigation overall: In the newly diagnosed Graves' disease group, patients had been taking antithyroid drugs for less than 3 months. Peripheral blood TCR sequencing and RNA sequencing compared persistent Graves' disease patients with newly diagnosed Graves' disease patients. The study took place in China and was registered as a clinical trial. A total of some 35 samples underwent TCR sequencing, from about 13 patients with persistent Graves' disease and about 20 patients with newly diagnosed Graves' disease. The research as a whole found: A larger number of public clonotypes was shared among persistent patients (more than 2,500) than among newly diagnosed patients (over 850). Lower TCR Shannon entropy and fewer highly expanded clones were observed in persistent Graves' disease patients than in newly diagnosed patients, which suggested clonal expansion. Because the primary lesion, thyroid tissue, could not be accessed, the study looked at peripheral blood alone. Preferential use of TRBV28, TRBJ1-2 and TRBJ2-5 was observed in persistent disease, whereas TRBV20-1 and TRBJ2-1 were favored in newly diagnosed disease. The authors acknowledged the small sample size as a limitation that may reduce accuracy. Sequencing and analysis were limited to the TCR beta chain.

Library preparation used multiplex PCR. The reads were generated on an Illumina HiSeq 4000. CDR3 regions were amplified by Arm-PCR with iRepertoire HTBI primers to construct TCR beta libraries. Before sequencing, the PCR products went through gel purification. Concerning the study's data processing: Across samples, some 62 TRBV and 13 to 15 TRBJ segments were identified and used for gene usage analysis of CDR3 amino acid clonotypes. COPE and FqMerger were used to merge the filtered high-quality paired reads into contigs. Contigs were aligned with BLAST to IMGT TRBV, TRBD and TRBJ reference genes, and CDR3 was defined per IMGT. Clonotypes above 0.1% frequency were classified as highly expanded clones. Repertoire diversity was measured by Shannon entropy, and V-J evenness by the Gini coefficient. Public clonotypes were defined as clonotypes shared by more than one individual. The raw public data were reprocessed by TCRdb itself: fastp quality trimming at Q25, MiXCR clonotype calling, in-frame beta chains only. Merged by CDR3 protein, the rows form single entries marked with the most common genes and DNA. TCRdb's processing, not the authors' own work, is the source of the V and J calls. Present in this sample are about 440,000 distinct CDR3 sequences, 14% to 15% of which were seen just once. The top ten constitute over 15% of the sample.

From the cysteine up to the phenylalanine, the CDR3 has a length of 14 residues. Of the read, only the CDR3 DNA is kept; its 42 bases are in frame from base 1. Reading the germline V gene (reference sequence) gives CDR1 DFQATT and CDR2 SNEGSKA. This clonotype was seen a few times. What antigen it recognizes has not been identified. This likely came from a read error, as a far larger clone is one base away. The sample's time point label is to be understood as: newly diagnosed GD, antithyroid drugs for less than 3 months. For both TCR sequencing and RNA sequencing, RNA was extracted from PBMCs in TRIzol. The diagnosis of Graves' disease was made according to American Thyroid Association guidelines. Patients were recruited from an endocrinology department in Xi'an, China. Each patient gave about 8.1 milliliters of peripheral blood, collected in an EDTA anticoagulant tube. PBMCs were isolated by Ficoll Paque Plus density gradient separation without further T cell sorting. An Agilent 2100 Bioanalyzer and agarose gel were used to check RNA quality, while a NanoDrop 2000 measured RNA concentration.

The same specimen was also included in a second study, on T cells in Graves' hyperthyroidism and ophthalmopathy. As that second paper reports: Graves' hyperthyroidism was defined as stable when no progression to ophthalmopathy occurred over 18 months of follow-up. Hyperthyroidism patients were aged 18 to 65 years and newly diagnosed, with disease duration of less than 2 months. Exclusion was applied to patients with uncontrolled infections, other autoimmune diseases, pregnancy or lactation. Diagnoses relied on clinical symptoms, serum thyroxine and TRAb, thyroid ultrasound and orbital computed tomography. For the first round of RT-PCR on the TCR CDR3, the HTBI primer set was used together with the Qiagen OneStep RT-PCR kit. Most expanded thyroid clonotypes (frequency above 0.001) were also found in blood, which suggests that blood repertoires may mirror thyroid immune responses. A model built on a 13 V-J signature distinguished ophthalmopathy from stable hyperthyroidism, reaching 87.88% sensitivity and around 81% specificity in cross-validation and 80%/75% in testing. In validation, the model predicted progression to ophthalmopathy a median of approximately 6.3 months before onset, with approximately 68% sensitivity and about 75% specificity. TCR V-J signatures able to tell the groups apart were searched for in a discovery cohort of 100 or so patients, of whom around 43 had Graves' ophthalmopathy and around 56 had stable Graves' hyperthyroidism. An independent validation cohort of fewer than 20 hyperthyroidism patients and 17 patients who later progressed to ophthalmopathy tested prospective prediction of ophthalmopathy. The 95 to 100 discovery patients were randomly divided into training and test sets at a 7:3 ratio. In roughly six Graves' hyperthyroidism patients, the study also compared T-cell repertoires from thyroid tissue with T-cell repertoires from blood. After blood sampling, hyperthyroidism patients were treated with methimazole at a starting dose of 30 mg daily, and ophthalmopathy patients were treated with high-dose intravenous methylprednisolone. The libraries were constructed in a second round of multiplex PCR and then size-selected and purified. Paired-end sequencing of the libraries was performed with 100 bp reads on an Illumina HiSeq2000. Raw data were processed with SOAPnuke, discarding reads with adapters, uncalled bases, mean Phred below 15, or no exact constant-primer or identifier match. COPE v1.2.5 was used to merge the high-quality paired reads, and each unique nucleotide sequence was defined as a clonotype. MiTCR v1.1 was used to align the clonotypes against IMGT TRBV, TRBD and TRBJ reference segments. The analysis included only V-J combinations with a frequency above 0.0001, which together covered over 98% of the repertoires. A TCS score was defined as the ratio of F50 (clonal expansion) to E x V (chaos), with BLOSUM62-based TCRdist applied between CDR3 peptides within each V-J. Welch's t-statistics and random forest reduced some 510 V-J features to 13, which were used in a naive Bayes classifier (R e1071). No statistical method was used to fix the sample size in advance, and group allocation was not hidden from the investigators. The paper reports TCR Vbeta CDR3 sequencing of over 120 peripheral blood samples: under 45 ophthalmopathy, fewer than 80 hyperthyroidism and some 17 progressor patients.

Rearrangement joined TRBV20-1 to TRBJ2-1, with the D gene possibly TRBD1 or TRBD2, each one fitting 7 bases. TRBJ2-5 matches the DNA end more closely, so the J call is doubtful. The sequencing here drew on peripheral blood mononuclear cells (PBMCs), taken at new diagnosis, from a patient treated with antithyroid drugs. The clonotype originates from a woman aged 25 to 39 with Graves disease. Donor details come from another sample of the same person, matched by shared clones. The DNA sequence follows: TGCGGTGCTAGGGCAGGGGGGGCGTTAGAGACCCAGTACTTC. Its protein product is CGARAGGALETQYF.